The 27 T cell receptor beta chains listed next were all sequenced from one sample in a study of patients and donors after allogeneic stem cell transplantation. TCRdb redid the calling of the RT-PCR reads with MiXCR, one entry per CDR3 protein. The table lists 190,000 or so distinct CDR3 sequences, about 37% of them singletons, with 11% in the top ten. Source material: blood, either unsorted or a sorted T cell fraction (not recorded which). Every receptor here comes from a human donor who was either an allogeneic HSCT recipient or a stem cell or donor lymphocyte infusion donor (not recorded which). It is not recorded whose cells these are; they may come from a transplant donor.

This clonotype was recorded a few times. The rearrangement uses TRBV20-1 and TRBJ2-7; the D is unclear. Trimming left V 5 bases short and J 5 bases short, with 16 bases between. There are 13 residues in the CDR3. CDR1 and CDR2 from the germline V gene are DFQATT and SNEGSKA (reference sequence). CDR3 bases: TGCAGTGCTCCTAGAGAGGTTCGGAACGAGCAGTACTTC. The encoded protein is CSAPREVRNEQYF.

This chain's CDR3 is CASSLFGTGLYGYTF. The CDR3 DNA sequence: TGCGCCAGCAGCCTCTTTGGTACAGGGCTCTATGGCTACACCTTC. This chain links TRBV4-1 with TRBJ1-2; weak D call: TRBD1 (6 bases). V was trimmed by 4 bases and J by 4 bases, leaving 16 bases between them. The CDR3 totals 15 residues. CDR1 is MGHRA and CDR2 is YSYEKL in the germline V gene.

The chain has TRBV2 and TRBJ2-5; D is tentatively TRBD1 or TRBD2 (5 bases each). V was clipped by 6 bases and J by 3 bases, with 17 bases between them. CDR1 and CDR2 from the germline V gene are SNHLY and FYNNEI. The CDR3 length is 15 residues. This CDR3 reads CASRVGTVTKETQYF. The CDR3 region has the DNA TGTGCCAGCAGGGTGGGGACGGTTACTAAAGAGACCCAGTACTTC.

This clonotype was counted between two and nine times. This chain joins TRBV6-5 and TRBJ2-7, with D possibly being TRBD1 (6 bases). CDR3 length equals 12 residues. V was shortened by 4 bases and J by 6 bases, with 10 bases between the two germline ends. Germline values: CDR1 MNHEY, CDR2 SVGAGI. The CDR3 DNA follows: TGTGCCAGCAGTTCTGGGACAACCGAGCAGTACTTC. Amino acids: CASSSGTTEQYF.

This clonotype was detected only a few times. The rearrangement links TRBV7-9 to TRBJ1-2, with 8 bases fitting TRBD1. This CDR3 is 17 amino acids long. Trimming took 3 bases from V and 4 from J; bases not matched to a gene: 13. Germline loops: CDR1 SEHNR, CDR2 FQNEAQ (reference sequence). Here the CDR3 DNA reads TGTGCCAGCAGCTTTCTAGGCGGACAGGGTCGGACCTATGGCTACACCTTC. Residues: CASSFLGGQGRTYGYTF. Full variable domain (outside the CDR3, taken from reference TRBV7-9 and TRBJ1-2): DTGVSQNPRHKITKRGQNVTFRCDPISEHNRLYWYRQTLGQGPEFLTYFQNEAQLEKSRLLSDRFSAERPKGSFSTLEIQRTEQGDSAMYLCASSFLGGQGRTYGYTFGSGTRLTVV.

This clonotype was seen a few times. This chain links TRBV6-1 with TRBJ1-1; no reliable D call. This CDR3 is built from 17 residues. Per the germline V gene, CDR1 is MNHNS and CDR2 is SASEGT. Trimming took off 0 bases at V and 4 bases at J, with 18 bases between the two ends. The CDR3 loop is CASSEAISVRWFTEAFF. CDR3 bases: TGTGCCAGCAGTGAAGCGATCAGCGTTCGGTGGTTCACTGAAGCTTTCTTT.

This chain uses TRBV9 with TRBJ2-5, with TRBD1 matching over 7 bases. The ends lost 2 bases at V and 1 base at J; junction bases unmatched: 8. Germline V gives CDR1 SGDLS, CDR2 YYNGEE. This CDR3 is 16 amino acids long. The DNA for the CDR3 is TGTGCCAGCAGCGTTGGCCACAGGGGATTCCAAGAGACCCAGTACTTC. As protein: CASSVGHRGFQETQYF.

This clonotype was counted between two and nine times. The V and J genes are TRBV6-5 and TRBJ1-4, with 9 bases aligning to TRBD1. With 4 bases clipped from V and 7 bases from J, the junction kept 1 base outside the gene matches. This CDR3 has 13 amino acids. CDR1 and CDR2 (germline): MNHEY, SVGAGI. CDR3 residues: CASSSQGAEKLFF. The CDR3, as DNA: TGTGCCAGCAGTTCACAGGGGGCTGAAAAACTGTTTTTT.

The V and J genes are TRBV3-1 and TRBJ2-1; 7 bases fit TRBD1. CDR3 length: 14 amino acids. Germline CDR1 LGHDT, CDR2 YNNKEL (reference sequence). The junction had 4 bases not matched to a gene; V was cut back by 0 bases and J by 8 bases. The CDR3 DNA sequence: TGTGCCAGCAGCCAAGATCGGACAGGTCATGAGCAGTTCTTC. Translation: CASSQDRTGHEQFF.

This clonotype appeared a few times. The V call is TRBV4-2, the J call TRBJ2-2; D not certain. CDR3 size: 14 residues. V was clipped by 1 base and J by 4 bases, with 7 bases between them. Germline V CDR1 and CDR2: LGHNA, YNFKEQ. CDR3 protein: CASSQGVGTGELFF. In DNA form, the CDR3 reads TGTGCCAGCAGCCAAGGAGTGGGCACCGGGGAGCTGTTTTTT.

V usage is TRBV3-1 and J usage is TRBJ1-3; maybe TRBD1 (6 bases). The germline gives CDR1 LGHDT, CDR2 YNNKEL (reference sequence). Trimming stripped 1 base from V and 0 bases from J, with 10 bases between. This CDR3 has 16 amino acids. The DNA of the CDR3 is TGTGCCAGCAGCCAAGTTGGACAGAGCTCTGGAAACACCATATATTTT. Translating gives CASSQVGQSSGNTIYF.

In this sample, this clonotype turned up a few times. This chain links TRBV5-1 with TRBJ1-1, with D unclear. CDR3 length equals 13 residues. Trimming cost V 1 base and J 3 bases, with 7 bases left between them. Germline loops: CDR1 SGHRS, CDR2 YFSETQ. The CDR3: CASSLWRDTEAFF. The CDR3, as DNA: TGCGCCAGCAGCTTGTGGAGGGACACTGAAGCTTTCTTT.

In this sample, this clonotype turned up a few times. The chain has TRBV6-5 and TRBJ1-5; D unresolved. Germline CDR1 is MNHEY and CDR2 is SVGAGI. The germline V and J ends were trimmed by 8 bases and 0 bases, with 20 bases remaining between them. The CDR3 contains 17 residues. CDR3 in DNA: TGTGCCAGCCAGGAGAAAGTCAATAGCCATAGCAATCAGCCCCAGCATTTT. It encodes CASQEKVNSHSNQPQHF.

The rearrangement links TRBV10-3 to TRBJ2-5; tentative D call: TRBD1 (6 bases). The CDR3 runs to 14 residues. Germline lookup yields CDR1 ENHRY and CDR2 SYGVKD. The germline V and J ends were trimmed by 6 bases and 3 bases, with 14 bases remaining between them. Here the CDR3 DNA reads TGTGCCATCAGCTTATTACAGGGAGAAGAGACCCAGTACTTC. This gives the protein CAISLLQGEETQYF.

V gene TRBV20-1 combines with J gene TRBJ1-2; 10 bases align to TRBD1. The junction had 0 bases not matched to a gene; V was cut back by 5 bases and J by 6 bases. The CDR3 is 11 amino acids. Per germline, CDR1 DFQATT and CDR2 SNEGSKA (reference sequence). The CDR3 sequence is CSAGTGDGYTF. In nucleotides, the CDR3 is TGCAGTGCTGGGACAGGGGATGGCTACACCTTC.

This clonotype has more than one count but fewer than ten. The chain couples TRBV4-2 to TRBJ1-1; TRBD1 is a possible D gene (5 bases). CDR1 LGHNA and CDR2 YNFKEQ come from the germline V gene. The CDR3 spans 15 residues. Trimming left V 4 bases short and J 1 base short, with 13 bases between. The CDR3 DNA follows: TGTGCCAGCAGCCCAGCAGGGCGGGGGAACACTGAAGCTTTCTTT. Protein: CASSPAGRGNTEAFF.

This chain uses TRBV4-1 with TRBJ2-7; D is tentatively TRBD1 or TRBD2 (5 bases each). The V end lost 5 bases, the J end lost 3 bases, and 17 bases lay between the germline ends. Germline values: CDR1 MGHRA, CDR2 YSYEKL. The CDR3 has 15 residues. The CDR3 nucleotides read TGCGCCAGCAGCTTTCCGGGACGGATGATCTACGAGCAGTACTTC. Its translation is CASSFPGRMIYEQYF.

This clonotype has only a few counts. This chain joins TRBV4-1 and TRBJ1-5, with D hard to call. The CDR3 spans 13 residues. The germline V gene has CDR1 MGHRA and CDR2 YSYEKL. V was pared by 1 base and J by 3 bases, with 4 bases between. CDR3 amino acids: CASSQGHNQPQHF. CDR3 DNA: TGCGCCAGCAGCCAAGGACACAATCAGCCCCAGCATTTT.

This clonotype was detected only a few times. This chain links TRBV6-5 with TRBJ1-1, with a weak D call TRBD1 (5 bases). The CDR3 has 12 amino acids. Germline values: CDR1 MNHEY, CDR2 SVGAGI. Trimming removed 8 bases at V and 5 bases at J, with 12 bases between. The CDR3 coding sequence is TGTGCCAGCTCTGCCGGGGGGACTGAAGCTTTCTTT. Protein sequence: CASSAGGTEAFF.

Only a few counts were recorded for this clonotype. This rearrangement joins TRBV4-2 to TRBJ1-4; 9 nucleotides match TRBD1. CDR1 is LGHNA, CDR2 YNFKEQ, per germline. The CDR3 has 14 amino acids. Trimming removed 4 bases from V and 8 bases from J; junction bases left unmatched: 5. The CDR3 sequence is CASSLDRGVEKLFF. Here the CDR3 DNA reads TGTGCCAGCAGCCTAGACAGGGGGGTAGAAAAACTGTTTTTT.

J is TRBJ2-7 and V is TRBV11-2; D uncertain. Germline loops: CDR1 SGHAT, CDR2 FQNNGV. Between the trimmed V and J ends, which lost 5 bases and 9 bases, there was a span of 11 bases. The CDR3 sequence is 11 residues long. CDR3 protein: CASSQRTRQYF. The CDR3 bases are TGTGCCAGCAGCCAACGGACGCGGCAGTACTTC.

The V gene is TRBV20-1, the J gene TRBJ1-1; TRBD1 matches at 7 bases. Losses at the gene ends were 1 base for V and 2 bases for J; bases not matched to a gene: 1. The CDR3 is made up of 13 amino acids. From germline, CDR1 is DFQATT and CDR2 SNEGSKA (reference sequence). This chain's CDR3 is CSARGDSNTEAFF. CDR3 sequence (DNA): TGCAGTGCTAGAGGGGACAGTAACACTGAAGCTTTCTTT.

A few counts support this clonotype. The rearrangement joins TRBV12-3 or TRBV12-4 to TRBJ1-5; no clear D gene. The CDR3 spans 12 residues. V shed 7 bases and J shed 6 bases, with 10 bases lying between them. CDR3 DNA: TGTGCCAGCACCGAGGACGGTCAGCCCCAGCATTTT. This codes for CASTEDGQPQHF.

The chain joins TRBV7-2 to TRBJ1-1; D is unresolved. The germline V gene encodes CDR1 SGHTA and CDR2 FQGNSA. Trimming cost V 5 bases and J 1 base, with 14 bases left between them. The CDR3 contains 15 residues. CDR3 amino acids: CASSPRRIRNTEAFF. As DNA, the CDR3 is TGTGCCAGCAGCCCCAGGAGGATTAGGAACACTGAAGCTTTCTTT.

This clonotype was recorded a few times. The V and J genes are TRBV7-2 and TRBJ1-2, with D hard to call. The germline V and J ends were trimmed by 1 base and 5 bases, with 20 bases remaining between them. This CDR3 has 17 residues. Germline CDR1 is SGHTA and CDR2 is FQGNSA. The CDR3 bases are TGTGCCAGCAGCTTAGGGTTAAGCACACCTCCACCGTATGGCTACACCTTC. Protein product: CASSLGLSTPPPYGYTF.

The chain has TRBV5-1 and TRBJ1-1; no reliable D call. V lost 0 bases, J lost 1 base, and 7 bases lay in between. The germline V gene has CDR1 SGHRS and CDR2 YFSETQ. The CDR3 length is 14 residues. The CDR3 DNA follows: TGCGCCAGCAGCTTGGGGGAACCGAACACTGAAGCTTTCTTT. Its translation: CASSLGEPNTEAFF.

This chain links TRBV4-1 with TRBJ2-7, with no clear D. The germline V gene encodes CDR1 MGHRA and CDR2 YSYEKL. Between the trimmed V and J ends, which lost 2 bases and 3 bases, there was a span of 5 bases. The CDR3 spans 12 residues. CDR3 sequence reads: CASSQSDYEQYF. Written as DNA, the CDR3 is TGCGCCAGCAGCCAATCCGACTACGAGCAGTACTTC.